Here is one TCR beta chain with its context. Its cognate antigen is unknown. These data are taken from a study of vaccination effects on CD4 cells after COVID-19. ViraFEST used viral peptide pools to expand antigen-specific CD4+ T cells before sequencing. Culturing for 10 to 11 days preceded CD4+ T cell isolation. Nucleocapsid antibodies were negative in the vaccine recipients, who had never had SARS-CoV-2 infection. Half of the medium was exchanged for IL-2 medium on both days 3 and 7. Profiling relied on immunoSEQ multiplex PCR, and the TCRdb table lists in-frame clones only, not all of them. This table has about 8,100 clones, approximately 75% appearing once. This CDR3 is built from 12 residues. Trimming removed 5 bases at V and 7 bases at J, with 12 bases between. Germline assignment: CDR1 MNHEY and CDR2 SVGAGI.

The starting material was CD4+ T cells from PBMCs cultured with HCoV-229E spike peptides, obtained before COVID-19 vaccination. This TCR derives from a human donor who received a COVID-19 vaccine. This chain connects TRBV6-5 to TRBJ2-7, with D tentatively TRBD1 or TRBD2 (6 bases each). The CDR3 spells CASSRGPGEQYF. In DNA form, the CDR3 reads TGTGCCAGCAGTCGGGGGCCAGGGGAGCAGTACTTC.